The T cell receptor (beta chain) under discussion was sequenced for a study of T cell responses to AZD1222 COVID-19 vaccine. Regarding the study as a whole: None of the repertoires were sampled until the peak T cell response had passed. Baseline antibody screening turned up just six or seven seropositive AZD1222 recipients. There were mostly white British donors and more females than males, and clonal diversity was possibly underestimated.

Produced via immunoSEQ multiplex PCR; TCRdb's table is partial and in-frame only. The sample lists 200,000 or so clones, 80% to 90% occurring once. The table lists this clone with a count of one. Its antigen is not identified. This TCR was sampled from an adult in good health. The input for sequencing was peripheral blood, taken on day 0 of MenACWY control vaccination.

The CDR3 protein is CASSEIVGEAETQYF. CDR3 nucleotides: TGTGCCAGCAGTGAAATTGTAGGGGAGGCAGAGACCCAGTACTTC. The rearrangement links TRBV6-1 to TRBJ2-5; a possible D gene is TRBD2 (6 bases). The V gene's germline CDR1 is MNHNS and CDR2 SASEGT. The CDR3 is 15 amino acids. V lost 2 bases and J lost 4, with 14 bases in between.